This T cell receptor beta chain was captured in a study of blood T cell repertoires in COVID-19. Study-level information: Sources were T cells, B-cell-depleted T cells, or PBMCs; the material itself was cDNA or gDNA.

The protocol was immunoSEQ multiplex PCR, while the TCRdb copy is restricted to in-frame clones and leaves out a portion. The sample records some 400,000 clones, roughly 86% being singletons. The CDR3 sequence is 16 residues long. In germline, CDR1 is SGHRS, CDR2 YFSETQ. V lost 0 bases, J lost 4 bases, and 4 bases stayed unmatched. This chain joins TRBV5-1 and TRBJ1-3; 10 nucleotides match TRBD1. This receptor was taken from a woman in her 30s who had recovered from COVID-19. Sequencing input: PBMCs or T cells enriched from blood (not recorded which). CDR3 bases: TGCGCCAGCAGCTTGGCCGGACAGGGGGTCGGAAACACCATATATTTT. Its protein is CASSLAGQGVGNTIYF.